A single sample gave rise to the 19 T cell receptor beta chains below, sequenced in a study of molecular identifiers for immune sequencing clone quantification. TCRdb passed the PCR reads through MiXCR, listing each CDR3 protein once. The sample holds approximately 590,000 distinct CDR3 sequences, roughly 25% seen once. The sequenced sample consisted of naive CD8+ T cells from blood, with Jurkat cell RNA spiked in. Subset here: FACS-sorted CD8+CD4-CCR7+CD45RA+ naive T cells. The source is a human donor in good health. Some libraries in this study had Jurkat cell RNA spiked in.

The table lists this clonotype with a few counts. This could be a read error, since a much larger clone is one nucleotide away. The rearrangement uses TRBV29-1 and TRBJ2-3, with TRBD1 matching over 7 bases. CDR1 is SQVTM, CDR2 ANQGSEA, per germline. The CDR3 totals 14 residues. CDR3 amino acids: CGVKQGMNTDTQYF. Written as DNA, the CDR3 is TGCGGCGTTAAACAGGGGATGAACACAGATACGCAGTATTTT.

The chain links TRBV19 to TRBJ1-6; 9 nucleotides align to TRBD1. CDR3 length equals 15 residues. V lost 3 bases, J lost 8 bases, and 5 bases stayed unmatched. Germline assignment: CDR1 LNHDA and CDR2 SQIVND (reference sequence). The CDR3 loop reads CASSMEGQGDSPLHF. In DNA, the CDR3 is TGTGCCAGTAGTATGGAGGGACAGGGCGATTCACCCCTCCACTTT. Looking up the rest from reference TRBV19 and TRBJ1-6 gives the full variable domain: DGGITQSPKYLFRKEGQNVTLSCEQNLNHDAMYWYRQDPGQGLRLIYYSQIVNDFQKGDIAEGYSVSREKKESFPLTVTSAQKNPTAFYLCASSMEGQGDSPLHFGNGTRLTVT.

The V call is TRBV10-2, the J call TRBJ2-4, with D possibly matching TRBD2 (6 bases). V dropped 6 bases and J dropped 8 bases, with 14 bases sitting between them. The CDR3 has 13 residues. Germline V gene sequence: CDR1 WSHSY, CDR2 SAAADI. CDR3 DNA sequence: TGCGCCAGCAGCACGGGGGAATGGGACATTCAGTACTTC. This codes for CASSTGEWDIQYF.

Comment on this clonotype: This may be a read error: a much more frequent sequence differs by one nucleotide. The rearrangement joins TRBV6-5 to TRBJ2-7, with D perhaps matching TRBD2 (6 bases). V was trimmed by 5 bases and J by 2 bases, leaving 16 bases between them. The CDR3 is 15 residues long. Germline values: CDR1 MNHEY, CDR2 SVGAGI. The CDR3 reads CASSQSSVPTYEQYF. DNA of the CDR3: TGTGCCAGCAGTCAATCTAGCGTTCCGACCTACGAGCAGTACTTC.

This chain links TRBV12-3 or TRBV12-4 with TRBJ2-1; D not resolved. V lost 11 bases, J lost 0 bases, and 11 bases lay in between. The CDR3 has 13 residues. The CDR3 reads CAGTLGSYNEQFF. The CDR3 coding sequence is TGTGCCGGCACCCTAGGCTCCTACAATGAGCAGTTCTTC.

A word on this clonotype: At one end, the junction sequence differs from germline, possibly due to a read error. This rearrangement joins TRBV30 to TRBJ2-3, with D hard to call. Per germline, CDR1 GTSNPN and CDR2 SVGIG (reference sequence). The CDR3 has 14 residues. Written as DNA, the CDR3 is TGTACCTGGAGTGTCCTCGCTAGCACAGATACGCAGTATTTT. The encoded protein is CTWSVLASTDTQYF. Looking up the rest from reference TRBV30 and TRBJ2-3 gives the full variable domain: SQTIHQWPATLVQPVGSPLSLECTVEGTSNPNLYWYRQAAGRGLQLLFYSVGIGQISSEVPQNLSASRPQDRQFILSSKKLLLSDSGFYLCTWSVLASTDTQYFGPGTRLTVL.

This clonotype was seen repeatedly, ten times or more. This chain uses TRBV6-5 with TRBJ1-2, with 10 nucleotides matching TRBD1. Per the germline V gene, CDR1 is MNHEY and CDR2 is SVGAGI. This CDR3 contains 13 residues. The trim removed 7 bases at V and 8 bases at J, leaving 7 bases unmatched. This CDR3 is CASTTGTGDGYTF. CDR3 bases: TGTGCCAGCACCACCGGGACAGGGGACGGCTACACCTTC.

A remark on this clonotype: This may be a read error, as it is one base from a much larger clone. This CDR3 reads CARSQGGWTEAFF. The CDR3 coding sequence is TGTGCCCGGAGTCAAGGGGGCTGGACTGAAGCTTTCTTT. The V and J genes are TRBV30 and TRBJ1-1; 7 bases are shared with TRBD1. The CDR3 loop spans 13 amino acids. CDR1 is GTSNPN and CDR2 is SVGIG in the germline V gene (reference sequence).

V and J are TRBV4-3 and TRBJ1-4; the D is unclear. V was trimmed by 4 bases and J by 5 bases, leaving 11 bases between them. CDR1 LGHNA and CDR2 YSLEER come from the germline V gene. CDR3 length: 14 residues. Here the CDR3 DNA reads TGCGCCAGCAGCCGAAATGACAACAATGAAAAACTGTTTTTT. Protein sequence: CASSRNDNNEKLFF.

Worth noting for this clonotype: This may be a read error: a much more frequent sequence differs by one nucleotide. This chain joins TRBV27 and TRBJ2-2; D not certain. Germline CDR1 MNHEY, CDR2 SMNVEV (reference sequence). This CDR3 comprises 15 residues. Between the trimmed V and J ends, which lost 2 bases and 4 bases, there was a span of 11 bases. CDR3 residues: CASSLQRSVTGELFF. The CDR3 nucleotides read TGTGCCAGCAGTTTACAACGGTCAGTCACCGGGGAGCTGTTTTTT.

This clonotype was recorded at least ten times. CDR3 coding DNA: TGTGCCAGCACCGAGGAGAGCTCCTACAATGAGCAGTTCTTC. Translated: CASTEESSYNEQFF. The chain has TRBV11-2 and TRBJ2-1, with unresolved D. Germline-derived CDR1 and CDR2 are SGHAT and FQNNGV. The CDR3 is 14 amino acids. Trimming pared 7 bases from V and 0 bases from J, leaving 10 bases between.

This clonotype was recorded a few times. DNA of the CDR3: TGCGCCAGCAGCCGGCGGCTAGACAATGAGCAGTTCTTC. Protein product: CASSRRLDNEQFF. The chain is built from TRBV4-1 and TRBJ2-1; no clear D. The V end was cut by 4 bases, the J end by 5 bases, with 9 bases between. CDR3 length: 13 amino acids. From germline, CDR1 is MGHRA and CDR2 YSYEKL.

This clonotype showed up many times. This chain connects TRBV20-1 to TRBJ2-7; a possible D gene is TRBD1 (6 bases). The CDR3 has 14 amino acids. Germline CDR1 reads DFQATT; CDR2 reads SNEGSKA (reference sequence). Trimming shortened V by 0 bases and J by 3 bases, and 12 bases separated the two germline ends. This CDR3 is CSARDADRLYEQYF. The CDR3 nucleotides read TGCAGTGCTAGAGATGCGGACAGACTCTACGAGCAGTACTTC.

Only one count was recorded for this clonotype. The junction does not match germline at one end; this may be a read error. The genes are TRBV6-1 and TRBJ2-5; unclear D gene. The CDR3 consists of 14 residues. Germline CDR1 and CDR2: MNHNS and SASEGT. The CDR3 DNA reads as TGTGCCAGCAGTGAAATGCGGAGCCGAGAGCCCCAGTACTTC. Its translation is CASSEMRSREPQYF.

As to this clonotype: Being one base from a much bigger clone, this may be a read error. The chain links TRBV29-1 to TRBJ2-3; perhaps TRBD2 as D (6 bases). Germline V gives CDR1 SQVTM, CDR2 ANQGSEA. The V gene lost 3 bases and the J gene lost 0 bases, with 13 bases spanning the gap. This CDR3 contains 15 residues. CDR3 in DNA: TGCAGCGTTGACGGGACTTGCGAGAGCACAGATACGCAGTATTTT. It encodes CSVDGTCESTDTQYF.

The chain uses TRBV3-1 and TRBJ2-3; tentative D call: TRBD2 (6 bases). The V gene lost 0 bases and the J gene lost 1 base, with 11 bases spanning the gap. The length of the CDR3 is 16 residues. Germline V lookup: CDR1 LGHDT, CDR2 YNNKEL (reference sequence). The CDR3, as DNA: TGTGCCAGCAGCCAAGAAAAGCGGGTGCGCACAGATACGCAGTATTTT. This gives the protein CASSQEKRVRTDTQYF.

The chain joins TRBV7-6 to TRBJ2-2; 7 bases match TRBD1. In germline, CDR1 is SGHVS, CDR2 FNYEAQ. There are 17 residues in the CDR3. J was trimmed by 3 bases and V by 2 bases; bases with no gene match: 9. CDR3 protein: CASSLFSAGGDTGELFF. CDR3 nucleotides: TGTGCCAGCAGCTTATTCTCCGCAGGGGGAGACACCGGGGAGCTGTTTTTT.

This chain connects TRBV4-1 to TRBJ2-1; D is undetermined. From germline, CDR1 is MGHRA and CDR2 YSYEKL. The CDR3 is 18 residues long. Trimming stripped 0 bases from V and 14 bases from J, with 29 bases between. CDR3 nucleotide sequence: TGCGCCAGCAGCCAAGATCGCACCGTGACACTTAAGCTTATGGGTGAGTTCTTC. Translation gives CASSQDRTVTLKLMGEFF.

This clonotype was observed many times. The V call is TRBV19, the J call TRBJ1-1; tentatively, D is TRBD1 (5 bases). The CDR3 is 11 residues long. Looked up from germline, CDR1 is LNHDA and CDR2 is SQIVND (reference sequence). The CDR3 bases are TGTGGTACAGGCGTGAACACTGAAGCTTTCTTT. Translated: CGTGVNTEAFF. The full variable domain, with the rest looked up from reference TRBV19 and TRBJ1-1, is DGGITQSPKYLFRKEGQNVTLSCEQNLNHDAMYWYRQDPGQGLRLIYYSQIVNDFQKGDIAEGYSVSREKKESFPLTVTSAQKNPTAFYLCGTGVNTEAFFGQGTRLTVV.